This TCR beta chain was identified in a study of T cell responses to AZD1222 COVID-19 vaccine. Notes on the study in general: Donors were largely white British and mainly female; clonal diversity was possibly underestimated. Spike-specific TCR breadth and depth went up after people got two AZD1222 doses. Of spike-specific TCRs, nearly half reportedly target regions left unmutated in variants. Baseline testing showed seropositivity in only a handful of AZD1222 recipients.

TCRdb's table, derived via immunoSEQ multiplex PCR, lists solely in-frame clones and lacks some. The table lists roughly 60,000 clones, over 60% of them singletons. Deletions cut 1 base from V and 12 bases from J, with 13 bases between. Germline V gene lookup returns CDR1 LGHDT and CDR2 YNNKEL (reference sequence). The CDR3 is 12 amino acids. This clone has only a few counts. Its specificity is not known. The gene calls are TRBV3-1 (or the pseudogene TRBV3-2) and TRBJ2-7, with D hard to call. The source is an adult who received the AZD1222 COVID-19 vaccine. Sequenced here: peripheral blood, sampled 28 days after the second AZD1222 dose. CDR3: CASSQGRHQPYF. For the CDR3, the DNA is TGTGCCAGCAGCCAAGGGCGACACCAGCCGTACTTC.